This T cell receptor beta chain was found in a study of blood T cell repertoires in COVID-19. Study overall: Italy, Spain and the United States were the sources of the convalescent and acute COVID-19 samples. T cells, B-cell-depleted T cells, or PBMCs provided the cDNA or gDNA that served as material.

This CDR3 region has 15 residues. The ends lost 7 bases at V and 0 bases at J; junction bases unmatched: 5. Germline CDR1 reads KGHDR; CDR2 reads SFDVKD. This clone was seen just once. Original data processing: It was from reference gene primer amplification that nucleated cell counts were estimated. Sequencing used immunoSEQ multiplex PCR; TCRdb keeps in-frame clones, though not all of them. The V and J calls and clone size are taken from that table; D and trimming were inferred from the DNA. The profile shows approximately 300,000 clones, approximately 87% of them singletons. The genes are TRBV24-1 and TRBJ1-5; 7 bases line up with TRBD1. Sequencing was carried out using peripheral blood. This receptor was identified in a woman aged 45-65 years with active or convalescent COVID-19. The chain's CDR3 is CATSEGAFSNQPQHF. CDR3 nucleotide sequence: TGTGCCACCAGCGAGGGGGCGTTTAGCAATCAGCCCCAGCATTTT.